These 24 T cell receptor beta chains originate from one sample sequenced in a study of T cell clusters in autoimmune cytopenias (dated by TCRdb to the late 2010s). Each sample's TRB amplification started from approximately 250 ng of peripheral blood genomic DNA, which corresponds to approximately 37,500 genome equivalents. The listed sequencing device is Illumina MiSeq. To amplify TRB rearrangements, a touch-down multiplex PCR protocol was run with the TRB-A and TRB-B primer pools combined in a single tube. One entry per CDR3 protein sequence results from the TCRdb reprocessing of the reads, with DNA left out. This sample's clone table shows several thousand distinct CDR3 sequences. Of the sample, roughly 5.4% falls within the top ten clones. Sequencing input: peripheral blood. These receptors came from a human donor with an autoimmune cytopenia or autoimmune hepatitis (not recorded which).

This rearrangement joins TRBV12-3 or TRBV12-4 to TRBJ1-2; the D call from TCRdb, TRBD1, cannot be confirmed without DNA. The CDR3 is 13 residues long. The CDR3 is CASSLWPRDGYTF.

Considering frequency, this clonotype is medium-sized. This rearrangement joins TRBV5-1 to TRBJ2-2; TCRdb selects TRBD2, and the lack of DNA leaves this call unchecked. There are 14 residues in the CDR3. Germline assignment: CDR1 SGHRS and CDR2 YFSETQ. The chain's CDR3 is CASARVSHTGELFF.

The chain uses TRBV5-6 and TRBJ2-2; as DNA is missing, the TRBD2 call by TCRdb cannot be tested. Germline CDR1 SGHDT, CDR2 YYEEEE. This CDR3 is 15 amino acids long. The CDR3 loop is CASSLLAGDAGELFF.

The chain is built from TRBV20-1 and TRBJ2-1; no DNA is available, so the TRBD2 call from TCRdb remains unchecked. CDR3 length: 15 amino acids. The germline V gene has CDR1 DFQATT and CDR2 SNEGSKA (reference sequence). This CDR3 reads CSARDMGGSLHEQFF.

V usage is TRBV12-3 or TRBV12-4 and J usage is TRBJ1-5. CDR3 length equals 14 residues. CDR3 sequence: CASSLDLGNQPQHF.

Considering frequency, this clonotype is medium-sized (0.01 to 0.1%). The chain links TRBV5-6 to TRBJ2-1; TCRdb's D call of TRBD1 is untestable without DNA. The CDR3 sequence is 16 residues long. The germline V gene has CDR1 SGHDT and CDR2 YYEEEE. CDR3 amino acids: CASSLYGADKYNEQFF.

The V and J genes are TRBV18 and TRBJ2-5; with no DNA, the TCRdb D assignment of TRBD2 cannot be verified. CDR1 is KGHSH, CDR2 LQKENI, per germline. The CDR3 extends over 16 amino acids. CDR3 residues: CASSPTGLARGETQYF.

The CDR3 region is CASSSRDGGSYNEQFF. The chain uses TRBV12-3 or TRBV12-4 and TRBJ2-1; TCRdb calls TRBD1, which cannot be checked without DNA. This CDR3 has 16 amino acids.

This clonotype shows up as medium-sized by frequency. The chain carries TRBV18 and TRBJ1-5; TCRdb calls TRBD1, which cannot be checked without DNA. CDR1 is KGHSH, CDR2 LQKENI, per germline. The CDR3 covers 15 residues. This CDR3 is CASSPPGQGNQPQHF.

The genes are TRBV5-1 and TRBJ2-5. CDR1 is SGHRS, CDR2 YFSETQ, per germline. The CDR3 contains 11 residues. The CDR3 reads CASSFGETQYF.

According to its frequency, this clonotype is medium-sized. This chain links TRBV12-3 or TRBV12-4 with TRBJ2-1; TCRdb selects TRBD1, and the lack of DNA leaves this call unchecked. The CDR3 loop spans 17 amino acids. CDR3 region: CASTFLSGGGVANEQFF.

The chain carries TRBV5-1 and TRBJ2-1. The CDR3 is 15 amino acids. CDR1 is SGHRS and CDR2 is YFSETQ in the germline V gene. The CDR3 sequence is CASSLAGSSYNEQFF.

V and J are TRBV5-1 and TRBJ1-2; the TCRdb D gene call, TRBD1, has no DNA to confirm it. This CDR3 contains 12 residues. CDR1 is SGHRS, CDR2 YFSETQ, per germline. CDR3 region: CASTGTEYGYTF.

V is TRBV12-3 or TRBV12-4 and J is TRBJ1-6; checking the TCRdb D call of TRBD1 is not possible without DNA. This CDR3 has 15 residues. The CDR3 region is CASSKQGARLSPLYF.

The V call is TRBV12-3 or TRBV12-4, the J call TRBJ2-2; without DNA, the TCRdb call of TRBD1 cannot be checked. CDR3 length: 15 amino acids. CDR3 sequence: CASGRLGHTTGELFF.

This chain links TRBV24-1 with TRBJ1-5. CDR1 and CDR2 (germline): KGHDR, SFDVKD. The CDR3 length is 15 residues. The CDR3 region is CATSDSLQTGQPQHF.

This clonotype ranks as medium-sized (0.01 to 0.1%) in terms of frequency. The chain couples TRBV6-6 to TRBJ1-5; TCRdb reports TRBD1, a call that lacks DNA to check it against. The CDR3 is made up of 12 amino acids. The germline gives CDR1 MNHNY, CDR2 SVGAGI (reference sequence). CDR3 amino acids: CASRGQGQPQHF.

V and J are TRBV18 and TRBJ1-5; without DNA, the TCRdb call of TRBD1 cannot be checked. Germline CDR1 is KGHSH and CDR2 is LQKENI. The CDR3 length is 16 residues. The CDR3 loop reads CASSLGTGASNQPQHF. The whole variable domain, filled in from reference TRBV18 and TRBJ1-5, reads NAGVMQNPRHLVRRRGQEARLRCSPMKGHSHVYWYRQLPEEGLKFMVYLQKENIIDESGMPKERFSAEFPKEGPSILRIQQVVRGDSAAYFCASSLGTGASNQPQHFGDGTRLSIL.

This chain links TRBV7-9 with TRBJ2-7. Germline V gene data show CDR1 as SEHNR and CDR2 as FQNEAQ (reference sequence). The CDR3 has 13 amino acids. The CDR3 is CASSSRGYYEQYF.

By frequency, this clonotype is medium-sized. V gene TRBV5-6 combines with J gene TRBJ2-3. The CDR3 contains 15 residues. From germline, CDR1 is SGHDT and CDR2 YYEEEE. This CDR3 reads CASSFGIPTTDTQYF.

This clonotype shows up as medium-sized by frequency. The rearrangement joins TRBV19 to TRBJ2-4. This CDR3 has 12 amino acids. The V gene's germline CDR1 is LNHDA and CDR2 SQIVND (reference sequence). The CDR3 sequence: CATSLGKNIQYF.

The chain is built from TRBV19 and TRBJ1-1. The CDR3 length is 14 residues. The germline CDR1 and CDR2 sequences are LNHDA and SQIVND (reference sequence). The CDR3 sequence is CASRGRQADTEAFF.

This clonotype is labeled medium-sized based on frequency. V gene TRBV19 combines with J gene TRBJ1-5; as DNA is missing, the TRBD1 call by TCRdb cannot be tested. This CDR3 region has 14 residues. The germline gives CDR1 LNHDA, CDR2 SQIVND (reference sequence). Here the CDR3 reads CASSRGGGNQPQHF.

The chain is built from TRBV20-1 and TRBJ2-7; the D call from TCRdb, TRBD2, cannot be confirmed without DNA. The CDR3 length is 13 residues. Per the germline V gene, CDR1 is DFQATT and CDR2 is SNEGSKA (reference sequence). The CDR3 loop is CSPRGDRSYEQYF.